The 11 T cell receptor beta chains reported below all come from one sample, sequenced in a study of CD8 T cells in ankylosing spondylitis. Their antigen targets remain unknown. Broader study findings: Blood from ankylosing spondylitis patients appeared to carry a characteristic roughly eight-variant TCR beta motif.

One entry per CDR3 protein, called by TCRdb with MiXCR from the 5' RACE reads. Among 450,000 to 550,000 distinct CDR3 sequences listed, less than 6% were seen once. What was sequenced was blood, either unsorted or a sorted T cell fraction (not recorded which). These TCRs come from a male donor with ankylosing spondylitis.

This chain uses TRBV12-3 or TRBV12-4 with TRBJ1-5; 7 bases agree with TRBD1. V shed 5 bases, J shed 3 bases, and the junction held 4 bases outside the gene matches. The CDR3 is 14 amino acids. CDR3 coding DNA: TGTGCCAGCAGTCACGACAGGGACAATCAGCCCCAGCATTTT. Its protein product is CASSHDRDNQPQHF.

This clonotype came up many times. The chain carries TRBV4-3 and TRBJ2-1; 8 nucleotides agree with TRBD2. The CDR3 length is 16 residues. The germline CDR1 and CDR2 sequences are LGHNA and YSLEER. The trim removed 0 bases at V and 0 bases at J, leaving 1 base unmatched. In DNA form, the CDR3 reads TGCGCCAGCAGCCAAGAACTAGCGGACTCCTACAATGAGCAGTTCTTC. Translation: CASSQELADSYNEQFF.

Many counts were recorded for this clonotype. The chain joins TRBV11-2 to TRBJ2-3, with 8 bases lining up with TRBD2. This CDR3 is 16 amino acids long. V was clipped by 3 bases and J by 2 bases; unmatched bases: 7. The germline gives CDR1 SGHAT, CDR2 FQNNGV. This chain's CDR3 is CASSFETSAYTDTQYF. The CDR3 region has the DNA TGTGCCAGCAGCTTCGAGACTAGCGCATACACAGATACGCAGTATTTT. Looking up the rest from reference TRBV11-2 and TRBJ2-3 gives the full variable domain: EAGVAQSPRYKIIEKRQSVAFWCNPISGHATLYWYQQILGQGPKLLIQFQNNGVVDDSQLPKDRFSAERLKGVDSTLKIQPAKLEDSAVYLCASSFETSAYTDTQYFGPGTRLTVL.

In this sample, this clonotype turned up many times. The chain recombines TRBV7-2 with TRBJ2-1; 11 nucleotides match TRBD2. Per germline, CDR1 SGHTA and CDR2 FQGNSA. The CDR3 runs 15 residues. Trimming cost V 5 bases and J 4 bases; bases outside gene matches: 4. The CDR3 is CASSARLAGYNEQFF. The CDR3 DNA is TGTGCCAGCAGCGCCCGACTAGCGGGATACAATGAGCAGTTCTTC.

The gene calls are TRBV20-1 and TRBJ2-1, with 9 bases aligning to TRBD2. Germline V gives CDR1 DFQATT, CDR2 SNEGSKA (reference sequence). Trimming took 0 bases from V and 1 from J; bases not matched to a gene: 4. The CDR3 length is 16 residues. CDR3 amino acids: CSAREDSGRSYNEQFF. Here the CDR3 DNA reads TGCAGTGCTAGAGAGGATAGCGGGAGATCCTACAATGAGCAGTTCTTC.

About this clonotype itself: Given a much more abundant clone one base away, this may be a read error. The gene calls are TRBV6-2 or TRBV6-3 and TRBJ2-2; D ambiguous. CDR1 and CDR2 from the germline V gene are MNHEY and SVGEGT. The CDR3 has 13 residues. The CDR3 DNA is TGTACCAGCACCTCGGTGAACACCGGGGAGCTGTTTTTT. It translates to CTSTSVNTGELFF.

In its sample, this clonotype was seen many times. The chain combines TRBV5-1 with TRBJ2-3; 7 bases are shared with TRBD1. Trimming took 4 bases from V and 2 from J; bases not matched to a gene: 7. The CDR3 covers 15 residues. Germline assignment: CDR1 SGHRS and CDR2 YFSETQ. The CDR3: CASSPTGSTTDTQYF. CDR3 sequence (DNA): TGCGCCAGCAGCCCGACAGGGTCTACCACAGATACGCAGTATTTT.

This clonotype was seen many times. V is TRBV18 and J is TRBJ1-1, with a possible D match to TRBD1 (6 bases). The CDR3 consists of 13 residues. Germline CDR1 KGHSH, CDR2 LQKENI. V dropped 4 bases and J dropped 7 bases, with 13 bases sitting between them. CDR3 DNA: TGTGCCAGCTCACACGACAGGTTCCTTGAAGCTTTCTTT. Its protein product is CASSHDRFLEAFF.

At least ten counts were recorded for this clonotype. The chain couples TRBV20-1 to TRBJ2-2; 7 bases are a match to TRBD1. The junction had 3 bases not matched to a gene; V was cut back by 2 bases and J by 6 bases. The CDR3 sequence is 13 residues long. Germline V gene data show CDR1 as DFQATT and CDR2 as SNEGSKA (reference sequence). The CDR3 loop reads CSARSDRAGELFF. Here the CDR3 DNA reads TGCAGTGCTAGAAGTGACAGGGCCGGGGAGCTGTTTTTT.

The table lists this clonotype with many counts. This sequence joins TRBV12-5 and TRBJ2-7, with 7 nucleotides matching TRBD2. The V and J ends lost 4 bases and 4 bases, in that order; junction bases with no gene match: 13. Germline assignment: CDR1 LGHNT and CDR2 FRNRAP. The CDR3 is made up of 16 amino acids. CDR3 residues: CASGSESGTGVYEQYF. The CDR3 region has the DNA TGTGCTAGTGGTTCAGAAAGCGGGACGGGGGTTTACGAGCAGTACTTC.

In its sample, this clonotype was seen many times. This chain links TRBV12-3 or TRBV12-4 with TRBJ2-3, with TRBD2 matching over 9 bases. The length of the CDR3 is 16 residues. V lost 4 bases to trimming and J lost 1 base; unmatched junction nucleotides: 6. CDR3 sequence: CASSSPSGDRTDTQYF. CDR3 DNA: TGTGCCAGCAGTTCCCCTAGCGGGGACCGCACAGATACGCAGTATTTT.